This TCR beta chain was identified during a study of CD8+ T cells in alopecia areata. Overall study: Treated patients were given 5 to 10 mg oral tofacitinib twice daily.

The CDR3 spans 16 residues. The germline V gene has CDR1 LNHNV and CDR2 YYDKDF (reference sequence). J gave up 5 bases and V 1 base, and 7 bases lay outside the gene matches. A word on this clone: Its target is unknown.

Described treatment: oral pan-JAK inhibitor, 5-10 mg twice daily. Lesional scalp punch biopsies and peripheral blood were collected from alopecia areata patients. Sorting from PBMCs produced CD4+ and CD8+ T cells. Once RNA had been extracted, it was reverse transcribed into cDNA to act as the sequencing template. Repertoires were generated with immunoSEQ multiplex PCR, while TCRdb's copy carries only in-frame clones and drops some. Of some 99,000 clones listed, 60% to 75% were seen once; the top ten hold around 15%. Findings and limits, study-wide: Tofacitinib significantly reduced both scalp clonality and expanded CD8+ clones among the top 100.

The chain joins TRBV15 to TRBJ2-1, with 8 positions matching TRBD1. This clonotype was sampled from a human donor with alopecia areata. The input for sequencing was CD8+ T cells sorted from blood, taken at week 4, from a patient treated with tofacitinib. The CDR3 nucleotides read TGTGCCACCAGCAGAGTGGGACAGGCTGCCAACAATGAGCAGTTCTTC. This sequence encodes CATSRVGQAANNEQFF.